These 28 T cell receptor beta chains were sequenced from one sample in a study of cytomegalovirus exposure and HLA in healthy donors. PCR primers comprised 60 Vbeta and 13 Jbeta primers. Profiled with immunoSEQ multiplex PCR; TCRdb holds only in-frame clones, not every one. The sample has about 100,000 clones; around 80% are singletons. Sequenced material: PBMCs. The receptors derive from a woman between 35 and 50 years old in good health and CMV-seronegative.

This sequence joins TRBV5-8 and TRBJ2-3; 9 bases align to TRBD2. Germline CDR1 is SGHTS and CDR2 is YDEGEE. This CDR3 region has 16 residues. Losses at the gene ends were 5 bases for V and 2 bases for J; bases not matched to a gene: 9. This chain's CDR3 is CASSPDSGGNTDTQYF. CDR3 DNA: TGTGCCAGCAGTCCCGATAGCGGGGGCAACACAGATACGCAGTATTTT.

In this sample, this clone turned up once. The chain has TRBV11-2 and TRBJ1-5; weak D call: TRBD1 (5 bases). With 5 bases removed from V and 6 bases from J, the gap between germline ends came to 11 bases. The CDR3 extends over 13 amino acids. Germline-derived CDR1 and CDR2 are SGHAT and FQNNGV. This CDR3 reads CASSASGIQPQHF. CDR3 in DNA: TGTGCCAGCAGCGCATCAGGGATTCAGCCCCAGCATTTT.

The DNA for the CDR3 is TGTGCCAGCAGCTTAGGGGTCACAGCCTACGAGCAGTACTTC. Its protein product is CASSLGVTAYEQYF. This chain joins TRBV7-8 and TRBJ2-7; the D is unclear. Germline lookup yields CDR1 SGHVS and CDR2 FQNEAQ. V was pared by 1 base and J by 2 bases, with 9 bases between. The CDR3 is made up of 14 amino acids.

This rearrangement joins TRBV7-9 to TRBJ2-2; TRBD2 might be the D (5 bases). The germline CDR1 and CDR2 sequences are SEHNR and FQNEAQ (reference sequence). Deletions cut 6 bases from V and 7 bases from J, with 9 bases between. CDR3 length equals 12 residues. The CDR3: CASRDRDGELFF. CDR3 DNA sequence: TGTGCCAGCAGAGACCGGGACGGGGAGCTGTTTTTT.

CDR3 region: CASSLSSGTQYF. The CDR3 DNA follows: TGTGCCAGCAGCTTAAGTAGCGGTACGCAGTATTTT. The V gene is TRBV7-2, the J gene TRBJ2-3, with TRBD2 as a possible D gene (6 bases). The CDR3 consists of 12 residues. CDR1 and CDR2 from the germline V gene are SGHTA and FQGNSA. V was cut by 2 bases and J by 8 bases, with 8 bases left in between.

This chain connects TRBV20-1 to TRBJ2-7; D perhaps matches TRBD2 (6 bases). Germline CDR1 and CDR2: DFQATT and SNEGSKA (reference sequence). Trimming took off 3 bases at V and 9 bases at J, with 9 bases between the two ends. The CDR3 has 10 amino acids. The CDR3, as DNA: TGCAGTGCTAGTAGGGGAGGGCAGTACTTC. Residues: CSASRGGQYF.

For this clone: Other DNA sequences of this sample code for an identical CDR3. The chain employs TRBV5-8 and TRBJ1-2; TRBD1 is a possible D gene (6 bases). V lost 2 bases and J 5 bases, leaving 13 bases between the germline ends. The germline gives CDR1 SGHTS, CDR2 YDEGEE. The CDR3 is 14 residues long. The CDR3 DNA follows: TGTGCCAGCAGCTTCGTGCAGGGGATTTATGGCTACACCTTC. Translating it yields CASSFVQGIYGYTF.

V gene TRBV10-2 combines with J gene TRBJ2-3, with 8 bases that match TRBD2. The germline V gene encodes CDR1 WSHSY and CDR2 SAAADI. The J segment lost 6 bases and the V segment lost 4 bases, leaving 3 bases of the junction unmatched. CDR3 length: 13 amino acids. CDR3 sequence reads: CASSVGRGDTQYF. CDR3 sequence (DNA): TGCGCCAGCAGTGTCGGGAGGGGGGATACGCAGTATTTT.

This sequence joins TRBV11-2 and TRBJ2-7, with D possibly TRBD1 on 5 matching bases. The length of the CDR3 is 15 residues. Trimming cost V 0 bases and J 2 bases, with 11 bases left between them. Germline CDR1 SGHAT, CDR2 FQNNGV. The DNA of the CDR3 is TGTGCCAGCAGCTTAGAAGACAGTCTTACCTACGAGCAGTACTTC. Protein sequence: CASSLEDSLTYEQYF.

The rearrangement links TRBV18 to TRBJ2-7; tentatively, D is TRBD2 (5 bases). The CDR3 runs 14 residues. CDR1 and CDR2 from the germline V gene are KGHSH and LQKENI. The V end lost 3 bases, the J end lost 2 bases, and 11 bases lay between the germline ends. CDR3 DNA sequence: TGTGCCAGCTCACCGGAGGACGTCACCTACGAGCAGTACTTC. It codes for CASSPEDVTYEQYF. Variable domain in full (rest from reference TRBV18 and TRBJ2-7): NAGVMQNPRHLVRRRGQEARLRCSPMKGHSHVYWYRQLPEEGLKFMVYLQKENIIDESGMPKERFSAEFPKEGPSILRIQQVVRGDSAAYFCASSPEDVTYEQYFGPGTRLTVT.

This clone was counted only a few times. The chain couples TRBV9 to TRBJ1-6, with D perhaps matching TRBD1 (5 bases). V dropped 0 bases and J dropped 0 bases, with 10 bases sitting between them. Germline V gene data show CDR1 as SGDLS and CDR2 as YYNGEE. This CDR3 is built from 17 residues. The CDR3 sequence is CASSVGRRGSYNSPLHF. DNA of the CDR3: TGTGCCAGCAGCGTAGGCAGGAGGGGCTCCTATAATTCACCCCTCCACTTT. The full variable domain, in which reference TRBV9 and TRBJ1-6 provide the parts outside the CDR3, is DSGVTQTPKHLITATGQRVTLRCSPRSGDLSVYWYQQSLDQGLQFLIQYYNGEERAKGNILERFSAQQFPDLHSELNLSSLELGDSALYFCASSVGRRGSYNSPLHFGNGTRLTVT.

V and J are TRBV5-4 and TRBJ2-3; TRBD2 is a possible D gene (6 bases). Trimming pared 0 bases from V and 0 bases from J, leaving 8 bases between. The germline V gene has CDR1 SGHNT and CDR2 YYREEE (reference sequence). The CDR3 totals 15 residues. CDR3 residues: CASSLGLDSTDTQYF. The CDR3 DNA follows: TGTGCCAGCAGCTTGGGACTAGATAGCACAGATACGCAGTATTTT.

The V and J genes are TRBV7-2 and TRBJ2-1; D gene ambiguous. Germline lookup yields CDR1 SGHTA and CDR2 FQGNSA. Trimming removed 6 bases at V and 2 bases at J, with 8 bases between. There are 13 residues in the CDR3. CDR3 nucleotides: TGTGCCAGCAGTTCCCGTACCTACAATGAGCAGTTCTTC. Its translation: CASSSRTYNEQFF.

This clone was detected a few times. The rearrangement joins TRBV30 to TRBJ2-1; the D is unclear. Trimming took 0 bases from V and 8 from J, leaving 14 bases between them. There are 14 residues in the CDR3. The germline V gene has CDR1 GTSNPN and CDR2 SVGIG (reference sequence). In nucleotides, the CDR3 is TGTGCCTGGAGTGTCCCCCTCGCGAGCGATGAGCAGTTCTTC. Protein: CAWSVPLASDEQFF.

The rearrangement joins TRBV5-3 to TRBJ1-2; 7 nucleotides align to TRBD1. TRBV5-3 is placed among ORFs of uncertain function. The CDR3 contains 15 residues. With V trimmed by 4 bases and J by 4 bases, 10 bases remained unmatched. CDR3 DNA sequence: TGTGCCAGAAGCCACTCGACAGGGAATCCCTATGGCTACACCTTC. It encodes CARSHSTGNPYGYTF.

J is TRBJ2-1 and V is TRBV6-1; D not resolved. From germline, CDR1 is MNHNS and CDR2 SASEGT. Trimming pared 3 bases from V and 4 bases from J, leaving 7 bases between. The CDR3 runs 13 residues. The CDR3 sequence is CASSDNSYNEQFF. In DNA, the CDR3 is TGTGCCAGCAGTGATAACTCATACAATGAGCAGTTCTTC.

This clone was seen a handful of times. This chain joins TRBV11-2 and TRBJ2-7; D not certain. Trimming left V 3 bases short and J 4 bases short, with 4 bases between. The CDR3 has 11 residues. Germline V gene sequence: CDR1 SGHAT, CDR2 FQNNGV. The CDR3 DNA reads TGTGCCAGCAGCTTTCGGTACGAGCAGTACTTC. This codes for CASSFRYEQYF.

This chain connects TRBV28 to TRBJ2-5; 7 nucleotides line up with TRBD1. V dropped 6 bases and J dropped 4; count of bases not matched to a gene: 11. The CDR3 loop spans 15 amino acids. Germline V lookup: CDR1 MDHEN, CDR2 SYDVKM. The CDR3 is CASSRRQGVGETQYF. CDR3 DNA: TGTGCCAGCAGCCGTCGACAGGGAGTGGGAGAGACCCAGTACTTC.

For this clone: This specimen includes other DNA sequences encoding the same CDR3. This chain links TRBV27 with TRBJ2-1, with 7 bases that match TRBD2. The CDR3 is made up of 14 amino acids. Germline V lookup: CDR1 MNHEY, CDR2 SMNVEV (reference sequence). V gave up 3 bases and J gave up 3 bases; unmatched junction bases: 2. This CDR3 reads CASSLASGYNEQFF. The CDR3 DNA reads TGTGCCAGCAGTTTGGCTAGCGGCTACAATGAGCAGTTCTTC.

The chain carries TRBV7-2 and TRBJ2-5; D might be TRBD2 (6 bases). The DNA end lines up better with TRBJ2-7; the J call may be wrong. Germline V gene lookup returns CDR1 SGHTA and CDR2 FQGNSA. The CDR3 is made up of 14 amino acids. The CDR3 sequence: CASSLGLGPYEQYF. The DNA of the CDR3 is TGTGCCAGCAGCTTAGGACTAGGGCCCTACGAGCAGTACTTC.

V usage is TRBV2 and J usage is TRBJ1-6; D might be TRBD1 (6 bases). V shed 4 bases and J shed 9 bases, with 16 bases lying between them. The CDR3 has 15 amino acids. The germline V gene has CDR1 SNHLY and CDR2 FYNNEI. CDR3 nucleotide sequence: TGTGCCAGCAGTGGGGCAGGGGTTATAATTTCACCCCTCCACTTT. This codes for CASSGAGVIISPLHF.

This chain's CDR3 is CASSEGTLAGSETQYF. The DNA of the CDR3 is TGTGCCAGCAGTGAAGGGACCCTGGCGGGGTCGGAGACCCAGTACTTC. The rearrangement links TRBV6-1 to TRBJ2-5; D might be TRBD2 (6 bases). This CDR3 contains 16 residues. CDR1 is MNHNS and CDR2 is SASEGT in the germline V gene. V lost 1 base to trimming and J lost 5 bases, with 17 bases between them.

The chain carries TRBV7-7 and TRBJ2-7, with 10 bases that match TRBD2. This CDR3 is 15 amino acids long. Germline V CDR1 and CDR2: SSHAT, FNYEAQ (reference sequence). With 1 base clipped from V and 2 bases from J, the junction kept 2 bases outside the gene matches. CDR3 in amino acids: CASSLGSGGAYEQYF. The CDR3 DNA reads TGTGCCAGCAGCTTAGGGAGCGGGGGGGCCTACGAGCAGTACTTC.

The V gene is TRBV30, the J gene TRBJ2-3; 7 bases are shared with TRBD2. Losses at the gene ends were 2 bases for V and 3 bases for J; bases not matched to a gene: 8. Germline CDR1 GTSNPN, CDR2 SVGIG (reference sequence). This CDR3 is built from 15 residues. CDR3 nucleotide sequence: TGTGCCTGGAGTCCCACTAGCGAAGCGACAGATACGCAGTATTTT. Protein sequence: CAWSPTSEATDTQYF.

The count of this clone is one. One end of the junction is discordant with germline, which a read error may explain. The chain links TRBV27 to TRBJ2-7; 9 nucleotides agree with TRBD2. CDR3 length: 13 residues. The germline V gene has CDR1 MNHEY and CDR2 SMNVEV (reference sequence). In DNA, the CDR3 is TGTGCCAGCAGTTCCCCGGGACTAGCAAAATTCCTCTTC. Amino acid sequence: CASSSPGLAKFLF.

This chain connects TRBV19 to TRBJ1-3; 7 bases match TRBD1. This CDR3 contains 16 residues. Germline V gene lookup returns CDR1 LNHDA and CDR2 SQIVND (reference sequence). Unmatched junction bases numbered 11, after V lost 7 bases and J lost 2 bases. The CDR3 sequence is CASKSQSGQPGNTIYF. The CDR3 nucleotides read TGTGCCAGTAAGTCTCAATCGGGACAGCCTGGAAACACCATATATTTT.

V usage is TRBV19 and J usage is TRBJ2-5, with D possibly matching TRBD1 (7 bases). CDR1 and CDR2 (germline): LNHDA, SQIVND (reference sequence). The CDR3 covers 15 residues. V was clipped by 4 bases and J by 5 bases, with 17 bases between them. The CDR3 protein is CASSTSTGRSETQYF. The CDR3 DNA reads as TGTGCCAGTAGTACCTCGACAGGGAGGAGTGAGACCCAGTACTTC.

This rearrangement joins TRBV9 to TRBJ1-2, with a weak D call TRBD1 (6 bases). This CDR3 region has 13 residues. The germline V and J ends were trimmed by 0 bases and 8 bases, with 11 bases remaining between them. Germline CDR1 reads SGDLS; CDR2 reads YYNGEE. In DNA, the CDR3 is TGTGCCAGCAGCGTAGACTGGGGGGGCGGCTACACCTTC. This codes for CASSVDWGGGYTF.